The rows below give T cell receptor beta chains drawn from one sample of a study of T cells in Graves' hyperthyroidism and ophthalmopathy. TCRdb reanalysed the multiplex PCR reads using MiXCR and keeps one entry per CDR3 protein. This sample has more than 500,000 distinct CDR3 sequences, with just over 45% found just once. Sequencing was performed on peripheral blood or thyroid tissue (not recorded which). These receptors were taken from an adult woman with Graves' disease, either hyperthyroidism or ophthalmopathy (not recorded which). The CDR3 runs from the conserved cysteine through the conserved F or W.

j_gene | v_gene | CDR3aa
TRBJ1-5 | TRBV19 | CASSSQSGDQPQHF
TRBJ1-5 | TRBV30 | CAWSVRSGAQPQHF
TRBJ1-1 | TRBV29-1 | CSYTGISGTEAFF
TRBJ1-2 | TRBV2 | CASALADYGYTF
TRBJ1-1 | TRBV7-9 | CASSGPYLNTEAFF
TRBJ1-2 | TRBV19 | CASSISREYGYTF
TRBJ2-7 | TRBV6-1 | CASIQYTWASGSLEQYF
TRBJ1-2 | TRBV19 | CASSTQDRPYGYTF
TRBJ1-1 | TRBV6-5 | CATTDGYTEAFF
TRBJ1-6 | TRBV9 | CASSRNRDRGRWGNSPLHF
TRBJ2-7 | TRBV5-6 | CASSLESYYEQYF
TRBJ1-3 | TRBV6-5 | CASSYGTGSGNTIYF
TRBJ1-6 | TRBV11-2 | CASSLGSVLSPLHF
TRBJ1-6 | TRBV7-2 | CASSYFFGTPSPLHF
TRBJ1-1 | TRBV11-1 | CASSLVVVLGNTEAFF
TRBJ1-2 | TRBV3-1 | CASSQDWQGYGYTF
TRBJ2-6 | TRBV3-1 | CASSLKTGAGANVLTF
TRBJ2-5 | TRBV7-2 | CASSAPWDRRSEETQYF
TRBJ2-7 | TRBV12-3/TRBV12-4 | CASSLDPGQGIHEQYF
TRBJ2-6 | TRBV29-1 | CSVEDRTGANVLTF
TRBJ2-2 | TRBV11-2 | CASSAGWTSGSGELFF
TRBJ2-2 | TRBV3-1 | CASSRTGSRGELFF
TRBJ1-1 | TRBV5-1 | CASSLGTENEAFF
TRBJ1-4 | TRBV30 | CAWSGGGGDEKLFF
TRBJ1-6 | TRBV10-3 | CAISSRGLVNSPLHF
TRBJ2-5 | TRBV11-2 | CASSSRGSGPVQETQYF
TRBJ1-5 | TRBV20-1 | CSAIDRSEPQHF
TRBJ1-1 | TRBV24-1 | CATGAGGMNTEAFF
TRBJ2-7 | TRBV11-2 | CASTGLADYYEQYF
TRBJ2-7 | TRBV10-3 | CAISEGDSYEQYF
TRBJ1-4 | TRBV7-9 | CASSSRIAGKLFF
TRBJ1-5 | TRBV2 | CASSARGLVGNQPQHF
TRBJ2-5 | TRBV27 | CASSIGLEQETQYF
TRBJ1-2 | TRBV12-3/TRBV12-4 | CASSLGQGPRYGYTF
TRBJ2-7 | TRBV7-7 | CASTSGTYEQYF
TRBJ2-5 | TRBV5-1 | CASSLAWVNQETQYF
TRBJ1-1 | TRBV29-1 | CSVTGAFF
TRBJ2-5 | TRBV20-1 | CSARDAALETQYF
TRBJ2-5 | TRBV6-6 | CASSLPGRTQETQYF
TRBJ2-7 | TRBV9 | CASSARLAVLFYEQYF
TRBJ2-5 | TRBV11-2 | CASDFTRETQYF
TRBJ2-7 | TRBV5-1 | CASSLARQVDEQYF
TRBJ2-3 | TRBV29-1 | CTNSDRTQYF
TRBJ2-1 | TRBV7-6 | CASRGGQEYNQQFF
TRBJ2-7 | TRBV29-1 | CSVEDRHEQYF
TRBJ1-1 | TRBV2 | CASSGGTGDLGTEAFF
TRBJ2-7 | TRBV14 | CASSQGGLAGSYEQYF
TRBJ2-5 | TRBV2 | CASRRILAGEPPSEETQYF
TRBJ1-1 | TRBV11-2 | CASSFHGGTEAFF
TRBJ2-2 | TRBV11-3 | CASSKLRDTGELFF
TRBJ1-5 | TRBV10-3 | CAISLAGNQPQHF
TRBJ2-1 | TRBV20-1 | CSASGLARYNEQFF
TRBJ2-5 | TRBV4-1 | CASSHSHLWETQYF
TRBJ2-5 | TRBV25-1 | CASRARGRETQYF